A selection of T cell receptor beta chains follows, all from one sample in a study of T cell responses to AZD1222 COVID-19 vaccine. Assay used: immunoSEQ multiplex PCR; TCRdb lists only in-frame clones, some missing. The data hold 110,000 or so clones, with about 89% observed a single time. The input for sequencing was peripheral blood, taken on day 0 of AZD1222 vaccination. These receptor sequences come from an adult in good health. Both conserved end residues are part of each CDR3. Fields, in order: D gene, J gene, V gene, CDR3 protein, CDR3 DNA. D genes are given only for firm matches.

>.|TRBJ2-1|TRBV6-2/TRBV6-3
CASSYRAVEQFF
TGTGCCAGCAGTTACAGGGCCGTTGAGCAGTTCTTC
>TRBD1|TRBJ2-7|TRBV28
CASSPEGQGNYEQYF
TGTGCCAGCAGTCCCGAGGGACAGGGGAACTACGAGCAGTACTTC
>.|TRBJ2-3|TRBV9
CASSVVEIGTDTQYF
TGTGCCAGCAGCGTAGTGGAGATAGGGACAGATACGCAGTATTTT
>TRBD2|TRBJ2-2|TRBV10-1
CASSEARGGTGELFF
TGCGCCAGCAGTGAAGCACGGGGAGGGACCGGGGAGCTGTTTTTT
>.|TRBJ2-7|TRBV5-1
CASSLAGQFQDF
TGCGCCAGCAGCTTGGCCGGCCAATTTCAGGACTTC
>TRBD1|TRBJ1-1|TRBV7-3
CASSYGQVSEAFF
TGTGCCAGCAGCTACGGACAGGTATCTGAAGCTTTCTTT
>.|TRBJ1-6|TRBV12-5
CASCWVPGNSPLHF
TGTGCTAGCTGCTGGGTGCCGGGGAATTCACCCCTCCACTTT
>.|TRBJ2-3|TRBV30
CAWGSGGGSTDTQYF
TGTGCCTGGGGATCCGGGGGCGGAAGCACAGATACGCAGTATTTT
>.|TRBJ1-1|TRBV5-6
CASSLAVAGEAFF
TGTGCCAGCAGCTTGGCCGTGGCAGGGGAAGCTTTCTTT
>TRBD1|TRBJ1-1|TRBV5-4
CASSSPGQGANRYTEAFF
TGTGCCAGCAGCTCCCCGGGACAGGGGGCCAACAGATACACTGAAGCTTTCTTT
>.|TRBJ2-5|TRBV3-1/TRBV3-2
CASGPTNTDF
TGTGCCAGCGGCCCTACCAATACGGACTTC